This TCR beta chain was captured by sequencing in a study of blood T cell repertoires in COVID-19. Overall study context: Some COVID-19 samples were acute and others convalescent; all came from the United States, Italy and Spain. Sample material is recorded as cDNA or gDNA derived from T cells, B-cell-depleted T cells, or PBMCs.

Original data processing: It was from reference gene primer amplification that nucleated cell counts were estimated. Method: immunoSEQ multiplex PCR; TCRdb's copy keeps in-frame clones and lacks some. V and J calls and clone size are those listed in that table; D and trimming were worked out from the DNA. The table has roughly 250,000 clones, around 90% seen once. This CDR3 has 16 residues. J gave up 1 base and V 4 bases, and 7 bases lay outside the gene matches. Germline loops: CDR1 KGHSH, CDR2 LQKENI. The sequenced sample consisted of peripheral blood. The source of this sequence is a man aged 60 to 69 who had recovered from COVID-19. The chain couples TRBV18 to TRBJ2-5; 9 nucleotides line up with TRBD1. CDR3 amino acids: CASSLRQGVPQETQYF. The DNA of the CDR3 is TGTGCCAGCTCACTAAGACAGGGGGTCCCCCAAGAGACCCAGTACTTC.